The 29 T cell receptor beta chains listed next were all sequenced from one sample in a study of post-analysis software for immune sequencing data (dated by TCRdb to between 2014 and 2017). Broad study findings and their caveats: Patients showed significantly higher frequencies than controls for roughly five TRBV segments, among them TRBV5-6, TRBV5-1 and TRBV20-1.

No antigen has been identified for these receptors. The library came from PCR. The instrument given in TCRdb is Illumina HiSeq 2500. To reduce PCR and sequencing biases, unique molecular identifiers were incorporated into the TCR beta cDNA libraries. The raw public data were reprocessed by TCRdb itself: fastp quality trimming at Q25, MiXCR clonotype calling, in-frame beta chains only. All rows with the same CDR3 protein become a single entry with the most common DNA and genes. The sample records hundreds of thousands of distinct CDR3 sequences, approximately 59% of which are singletons. The ten largest clones add up to about 11% of the sample. Input material: blood. The receptors here all came from a girl aged 2-10 years with multiple sclerosis.

J is TRBJ2-1 and V is TRBV5-1, with D maybe TRBD2 (6 bases). Germline-derived CDR1 and CDR2 are SGHRS and YFSETQ. This CDR3 contains 18 residues. Trimming took off 0 bases at V and 5 bases at J, with 21 bases between the two ends. The CDR3 is CASSLAGLLLGTDNEQFF. DNA for the CDR3: TGCGCCAGCAGCTTGGCGGGACTCCTCTTAGGGACCGACAATGAGCAGTTCTTC.

In regard to this clonotype: Since the CDR3 does not end with the conserved phenylalanine or tryptophan, this likely comes from a read error. The chain carries TRBV10-2 and TRBJ2-7; 8 bases match TRBD1. Germline CDR1 and CDR2: WSHSY and SAAADI. The V gene end was trimmed by 4 bases and the J gene end by 3 bases; junction bases not matched to a gene: 5. CDR3 length equals 14 residues. The CDR3, as DNA: TGCGCCAGCAGTGTTGACAGGGGCTACTACGAGCAGTACTAC. Protein product: CASSVDRGYYEQYY.

The chain has TRBV6-5 and TRBJ2-2; D may be TRBD2 (6 bases). Germline assignment: CDR1 MNHEY and CDR2 SVGAGI. The V end lost 4 bases, the J end lost 5 bases, and 17 bases lay between the germline ends. CDR3 length: 16 amino acids. CDR3 loop: CASSSPVGGDTGELFF. CDR3 nucleotides: TGTGCCAGCAGTTCTCCCGTCGGAGGGGATACCGGGGAGCTGTTTTTT.

The J gene is TRBJ2-3, the V gene TRBV12-3 or TRBV12-4; 13 bases are shared with TRBD2. CDR3 length equals 20 residues. V trimming: 6 bases; J trimming: 1 base; junction bases outside the gene matches: 16. The CDR3 region has the DNA TGTGCCAGCAGCCTAAGGACTAGCGGGAGAGGGGTTCCCGGCACAGATACGCAGTATTTT. Translated, it gives CASSLRTSGRGVPGTDTQYF.

The chain's CDR3 is CASSQSTNWHEQYF. CDR3 DNA: TGTGCCAGCAGCCAAAGTACGAATTGGCATGAGCAGTACTTC. This chain links TRBV3-1 with TRBJ2-5; no firm D call. From germline, CDR1 is LGHDT and CDR2 YNNKEL (reference sequence). The ends were cut back, 2 bases at V and 11 bases at J, with 18 bases in the middle. This CDR3 is 14 amino acids long.

The chain combines TRBV20-1 with TRBJ2-7; TRBD1 matches at 12 bases. J gave up 3 bases and V 0 bases, and 9 bases lay outside the gene matches. The CDR3 covers 17 residues. Per germline, CDR1 DFQATT and CDR2 SNEGSKA (reference sequence). The CDR3 protein is CSARDEMGTGGNYEQYF. As DNA, the CDR3 is TGCAGTGCTAGAGATGAAATGGGGACAGGGGGCAACTACGAGCAGTACTTC.

V usage is TRBV7-3 and J usage is TRBJ2-3, with D possibly being TRBD2 (5 bases). The CDR3 runs 14 residues. Germline V gene lookup returns CDR1 SGHTA and CDR2 FQGTGA. Between the trimmed V and J ends, which lost 3 bases and 6 bases, there was a span of 13 bases. The CDR3 loop is CASSLAGPGDTQYF. CDR3 bases: TGTGCCAGCAGCTTGGCGGGCCCGGGGGATACGCAGTATTTT.

This clonotype was counted only a few times. The gene calls are TRBV29-1 and TRBJ2-1; 10 bases align to TRBD1. This CDR3 is built from 14 residues. The germline V gene encodes CDR1 SQVTM and CDR2 ANQGSEA. J gave up 5 bases and V 4 bases, and 5 bases lay outside the gene matches. This CDR3 is CSVATGQGNNEQFF. DNA for the CDR3: TGCAGCGTTGCCACGGGACAGGGGAACAATGAGCAGTTCTTC.

The chain couples TRBV5-1 to TRBJ2-3; no clear D. Germline V gene sequence: CDR1 SGHRS, CDR2 YFSETQ. V lost 0 bases, J lost 5 bases, and 7 bases lay in between. The CDR3 runs to 13 residues. In DNA form, the CDR3 reads TGCGCCAGCAGCTTGGATGGGGTAGATACGCAGTATTTT. Translated: CASSLDGVDTQYF.

The chain combines TRBV20-1 with TRBJ2-4, with D possibly TRBD1 on 5 matching bases. Germline CDR1 is DFQATT and CDR2 is SNEGSKA (reference sequence). This CDR3 comprises 16 residues. Trimming removed 2 bases at V and 0 bases at J, with 14 bases between. In DNA, the CDR3 is TGCAGTGCTAGACCCCAGGGTAGGATAGCCAAAAACATTCAGTACTTC. Its protein is CSARPQGRIAKNIQYF.

This sequence joins TRBV3-1 and TRBJ1-2; 7 bases are a match to TRBD1. The CDR3 is 14 amino acids. V trimming: 1 base; J trimming: 3 bases; junction bases outside the gene matches: 2. CDR1 is LGHDT and CDR2 is YNNKEL in the germline V gene (reference sequence). The DNA for the CDR3 is TGTGCCAGCAGCCAAGCCGGGACAGACTATGGCTACACCTTC. It encodes CASSQAGTDYGYTF.

This rearrangement joins TRBV24-1 to TRBJ2-1, with D perhaps TRBD2 (6 bases). This CDR3 spans 13 amino acids. V was pared by 8 bases and J by 7 bases, with 14 bases between. The germline gives CDR1 KGHDR, CDR2 SFDVKD. The CDR3 nucleotides read TGTGCCACCATGGGGCGGGATAGGAATGAGCAGTTCTTC. Protein: CATMGRDRNEQFF.

The sample holds a few counts of this clonotype. This chain links TRBV20-1 with TRBJ2-7; a possible D gene is TRBD1 (6 bases). Trimming stripped 3 bases from V and 2 bases from J, with 14 bases between. Germline V gives CDR1 DFQATT, CDR2 SNEGSKA (reference sequence). The CDR3 contains 14 residues. The CDR3 spells CSARTGSLPYEQYF. The CDR3 DNA sequence: TGCAGTGCTAGGACAGGCTCCTTACCCTACGAGCAGTACTTC.

The chain recombines TRBV10-1 with TRBJ2-5, with a tentative D call TRBD1 (5 bases). Germline V gene data show CDR1 as WNHNN and CDR2 as SYGVQD (reference sequence). V gave up 2 bases and J gave up 3 bases, with 16 bases separating them. The CDR3 totals 16 residues. Here the CDR3 reads CASSESWAEQEETQYF. The CDR3 DNA is TGCGCCAGCAGTGAGAGCTGGGCGGAACAGGAAGAGACCCAGTACTTC.

This clonotype was recorded many times. The rearrangement uses TRBV12-3 or TRBV12-4 and TRBJ1-2; 8 nucleotides align to TRBD1. The CDR3 spans 14 residues. V gave up 5 bases and J gave up 8 bases; unmatched junction bases: 10. The DNA for the CDR3 is TGTGCCAGCAGTCCGACAGGGGCCGGAAGGGGCTACACCTTC. Its translation is CASSPTGAGRGYTF.

The V gene is TRBV6-1, the J gene TRBJ2-5, with 7 bases identical to TRBD2. The DNA end favors TRBJ2-7, so the J call may be wrong. This CDR3 is 14 amino acids long. CDR1 MNHNS and CDR2 SASEGT come from the germline V gene. CDR3 region: CASSVREGPYEQYF. DNA of the CDR3: TGTGCCAGCAGTGTAAGGGAGGGCCCTTACGAGCAGTACTTC.

The chain is built from TRBV4-1 and TRBJ2-7; the D gene is possibly TRBD2 (6 bases). CDR1 and CDR2 (germline): MGHRA, YSYEKL. The CDR3 totals 17 residues. V was clipped by 1 base and J by 3 bases, with 19 bases between them. The DNA of the CDR3 is TGCGCCAGCAGCCAAGGGCCCGCGACTAGGGGATTCTACGAGCAGTACTTC. Its protein is CASSQGPATRGFYEQYF.

This chain connects TRBV7-3 to TRBJ2-5; possible D gene TRBD2, 6 bases. The germline gives CDR1 SGHTA, CDR2 FQGTGA. The V end lost 5 bases, the J end lost 1 base, and 17 bases lay between the germline ends. CDR3 size: 16 residues. This CDR3 is CASSLIGNSGQETQYF. CDR3 bases: TGTGCCAGCAGCCTGATCGGGAATAGCGGCCAAGAGACCCAGTACTTC.

The chain carries TRBV6-6 and TRBJ2-1, with TRBD1 identical over 7 bases. V was pared by 0 bases and J by 9 bases, with 14 bases of the junction left unmatched. CDR1 is MNHNY and CDR2 is SVGAGI in the germline V gene (reference sequence). CDR3 length equals 17 residues. The CDR3 DNA reads TGTGCCAGCAGTTACTCGAGGGAAAGTCAGGGGGAGAGTGAGCAGTTCTTC. Translation: CASSYSRESQGESEQFF.

The V and J genes are TRBV6-6 and TRBJ1-5; D is unresolved. V lost 0 bases and J 7 bases, leaving 4 bases between the germline ends. From germline, CDR1 is MNHNY and CDR2 SVGAGI (reference sequence). The CDR3 consists of 12 residues. The CDR3 DNA sequence: TGTGCCAGCAGTTACTCAGGGCAGCCCCAGCATTTT. Translated, it gives CASSYSGQPQHF.

This chain connects TRBV20-1 to TRBJ1-4; D might be TRBD1 (5 bases). The CDR3 extends over 13 amino acids. The germline gives CDR1 DFQATT, CDR2 SNEGSKA (reference sequence). V was trimmed by 3 bases and J by 6 bases, leaving 11 bases between them. CDR3 protein: CSASGGADEKLFF. As DNA, the CDR3 is TGCAGTGCTAGTGGTGGGGCCGATGAAAAACTGTTTTTT.

V and J are TRBV11-2 and TRBJ2-5; TRBD1 might be the D (6 bases). Germline-derived CDR1 and CDR2 are SGHAT and FQNNGV. This CDR3 region has 15 residues. Trimming removed 7 bases from V and 0 bases from J, with 15 bases in between. CDR3 DNA sequence: TGTGCCAGCACCCTGCCAGGGGTTAACCAAGAGACCCAGTACTTC. Its translation: CASTLPGVNQETQYF.

V and J are TRBV25-1 and TRBJ2-3; 7 nucleotides match TRBD1. Germline trimming cut 6 bases from V and 5 bases from J; bases unmatched to any gene: 2. CDR1 is MGHDK and CDR2 is SYGVNS in the germline V gene. This CDR3 region has 12 residues. The CDR3 coding sequence is TGTGCCAGCAGCTGGGACAGAGATACGCAGTATTTT. Translated: CASSWDRDTQYF. The full variable domain, with the rest looked up from reference TRBV25-1 and TRBJ2-3, is EADIYQTPRYLVIGTGKKITLECSQTMGHDKMYWYQQDPGMELHLIHYSYGVNSTEKGDLSSESTVSRIRTEHFPLTLESARPSHTSQYLCASSWDRDTQYFGPGTRLTVL.

The V and J genes are TRBV6-2 or TRBV6-3 and TRBJ2-1; 13 bases align to TRBD2. Germline V gene data show CDR1 as MNHEY and CDR2 as SVGEGT. V lost 4 bases to trimming and J lost 8 bases; unmatched junction nucleotides: 8. This CDR3 has 16 amino acids. In DNA form, the CDR3 reads TGTGCCAGCAGTTCCAGAACTAGCGGGGGGGCCGATGAGCAGTTCTTC. This codes for CASSSRTSGGADEQFF.

This clonotype was picked up a small number of times. J is TRBJ2-3 and V is TRBV12-5; no firm D call. The CDR3 runs to 12 residues. Per germline, CDR1 LGHNT and CDR2 FRNRAP. V was cut by 6 bases and J by 4 bases, with 8 bases left in between. The DNA of the CDR3 is TGTGCTAGTGGCGGAGAATCAGATACGCAGTATTTT. Its translation is CASGGESDTQYF.

With regard to this clonotype: A junction boundary mismatches the germline segment, possibly from a read error. The CDR3 DNA follows: TGTGCCAGCAGTTACTCAGGACAGGGGAACTATGGCGACACCTTC. Translated, it gives CASSYSGQGNYGDTF. This chain links TRBV6-6 with TRBJ1-2, with TRBD1 matching 9 bases. This CDR3 spans 15 amino acids. Germline V CDR1 and CDR2: MNHNY, SVGAGI (reference sequence).

V gene TRBV29-1 combines with J gene TRBJ2-1; 10 positions match TRBD2. The DNA end is more similar to TRBJ2-7, so the J call may be wrong. The germline CDR1 and CDR2 sequences are SQVTM and ANQGSEA. The CDR3 extends over 14 amino acids. The CDR3 bases are TGCAGCGTTGAAAGTCTAGCGGGAGACTACGAGCAGTACTTC. It specifies CSVESLAGDYEQYF.

This CDR3 reads CASSNNLRLAGGWYEQYF. The CDR3, as DNA: TGTGCCAGCAGCAACAATCTAAGACTAGCGGGAGGATGGTACGAGCAGTACTTC. This chain links TRBV21-1 with TRBJ2-7; the table's TRBD2 call for D was not verified on the DNA. TRBV21-1 is classified as a pseudogene. CDR3 length: 18 amino acids.

The rearrangement links TRBV15 to TRBJ1-5, with D uncertain. The J call could be wrong; TRBJ2-3 is a better fit for the DNA end. Germline V CDR1 and CDR2: LNHNV, YYDKDF (reference sequence). CDR3 length equals 19 residues. CDR3 in DNA: TGTGCCACCAGCAGAACACCCTTGAGGACGAGTATTAGCAATCAGCCCCAGTATTTT. Its protein is CATSRTPLRTSISNQPQYF.